The next 2 T cell receptor beta chains were all read from a single sample in a study of cytomegalovirus exposure and HLA in healthy donors. PCR employed 60 Vbeta and 13 Jbeta primers. Some clones are missing from TCRdb's copy, which holds only in-frame ones; the method was immunoSEQ multiplex PCR. The sample records 150,000 to 200,000 clones, around 84% being singletons. Sequencing was done on a sample of PBMCs. Receptors originate from a man in his forties or fifties in good health and CMV-seropositive.

This sequence joins TRBV18 and TRBJ2-5; 11 positions match TRBD1. Germline lookup yields CDR1 KGHSH and CDR2 LQKENI. V trimming: 8 bases; J trimming: 4 bases; junction bases outside the gene matches: 3. The CDR3 extends over 13 amino acids. This chain's CDR3 is CASAGQGGETQYF. CDR3 coding DNA: TGTGCCAGCGCGGGACAGGGGGGAGAGACCCAGTACTTC.

The chain recombines TRBV6-1 with TRBJ2-1; possible D gene TRBD1, 5 bases. Germline CDR1 is MNHNS and CDR2 is SASEGT. The V end was cut by 6 bases, the J end by 0 bases, with 12 bases between. The CDR3 runs 15 residues. This chain's CDR3 is CASSSRQSSYNEQFF. CDR3 coding DNA: TGTGCCAGCAGCTCAAGACAGAGCTCCTACAATGAGCAGTTCTTC.